This T cell receptor beta chain appears in the sequencing data of a study of fetal regulatory T cell absence and autoimmunity. Whole-study results and caveats: Antigen-driven pancreatic autoimmunity before birth in IPEX was inferred from oligoclonal enrichment.

In this sample, this clone turned up a few times. Its antigen is unidentified. V was cut by 2 bases and J by 0 bases, with 16 bases left in between. Germline CDR1 and CDR2: SEHNR and FQNEAQ (reference sequence). This CDR3 region has 17 residues. Measured with immunoSEQ multiplex PCR; TCRdb has only the in-frame clones, and not every one. The profile covers about 95,000 clones, with roughly 70% appearing a single time and roughly 2% taken by the ten largest. The receptor was derived from a male donor with IPEX syndrome. The V gene is TRBV7-9, the J gene TRBJ1-2, with a tentative D call TRBD1 (5 bases). Sequencing input: pancreas tissue. CDR3 amino acids: CASSLNSGTSSNYGYTF. As DNA, the CDR3 is TGTGCCAGCAGCTTAAACTCGGGGACCTCCTCTAACTATGGCTACACCTTC.